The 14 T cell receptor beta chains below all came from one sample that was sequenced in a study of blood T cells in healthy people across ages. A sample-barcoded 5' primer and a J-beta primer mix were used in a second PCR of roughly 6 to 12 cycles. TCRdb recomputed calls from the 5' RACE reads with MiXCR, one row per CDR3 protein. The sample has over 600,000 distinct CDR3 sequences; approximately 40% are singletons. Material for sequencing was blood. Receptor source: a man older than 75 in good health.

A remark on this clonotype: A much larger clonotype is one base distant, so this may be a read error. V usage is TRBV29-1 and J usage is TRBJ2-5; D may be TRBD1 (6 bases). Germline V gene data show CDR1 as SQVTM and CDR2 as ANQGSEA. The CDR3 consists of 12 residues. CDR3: CSAGQTQGTQYF. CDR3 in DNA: TGCAGCGCCGGACAGACCCAAGGGACCCAGTACTTC.

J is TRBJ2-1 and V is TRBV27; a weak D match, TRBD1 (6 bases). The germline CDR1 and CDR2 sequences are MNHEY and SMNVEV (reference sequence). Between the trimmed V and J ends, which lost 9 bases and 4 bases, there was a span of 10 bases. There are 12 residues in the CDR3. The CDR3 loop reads CASYDRYNEQFF. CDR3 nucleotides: TGTGCCAGTTACGACAGGTACAATGAGCAGTTCTTC.

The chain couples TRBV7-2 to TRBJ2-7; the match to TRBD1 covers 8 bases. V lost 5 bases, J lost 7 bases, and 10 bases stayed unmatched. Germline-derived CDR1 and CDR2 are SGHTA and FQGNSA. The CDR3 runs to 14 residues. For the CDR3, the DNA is TGTGCCAGCAGCATCGGACAGGGACTTGGGGAGCAGTACTTC. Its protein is CASSIGQGLGEQYF.

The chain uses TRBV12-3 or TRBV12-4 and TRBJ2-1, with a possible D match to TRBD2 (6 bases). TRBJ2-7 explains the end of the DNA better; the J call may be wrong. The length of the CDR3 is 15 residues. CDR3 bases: TGTGCCAGCAGTTTGTGGCTAGCGACCGGCAATGAGCAGTACTTC. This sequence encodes CASSLWLATGNEQYF.

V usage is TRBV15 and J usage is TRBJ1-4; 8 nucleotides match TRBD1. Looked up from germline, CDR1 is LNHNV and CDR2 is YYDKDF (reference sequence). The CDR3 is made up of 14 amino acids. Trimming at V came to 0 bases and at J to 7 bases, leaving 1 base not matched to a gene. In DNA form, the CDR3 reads TGTGCCACCAGCAGAGAAGGACAGGGTGAAAAACTGTTTTTT. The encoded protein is CATSREGQGEKLFF.

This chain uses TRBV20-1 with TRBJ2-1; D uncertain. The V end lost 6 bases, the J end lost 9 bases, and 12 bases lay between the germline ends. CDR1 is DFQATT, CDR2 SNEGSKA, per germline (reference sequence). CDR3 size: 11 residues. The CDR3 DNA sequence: TGCAGTGCAGCGAAGCATACTGAGCAGTTCTTC. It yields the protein CSAAKHTEQFF.

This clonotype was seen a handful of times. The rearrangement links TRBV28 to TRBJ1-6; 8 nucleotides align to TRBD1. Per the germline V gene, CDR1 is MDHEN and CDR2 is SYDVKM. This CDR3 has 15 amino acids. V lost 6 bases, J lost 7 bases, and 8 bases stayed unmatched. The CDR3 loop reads CASRNPDRENSPLHF. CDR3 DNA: TGTGCCAGCAGAAACCCGGACAGGGAGAATTCACCCCTCCACTTT.

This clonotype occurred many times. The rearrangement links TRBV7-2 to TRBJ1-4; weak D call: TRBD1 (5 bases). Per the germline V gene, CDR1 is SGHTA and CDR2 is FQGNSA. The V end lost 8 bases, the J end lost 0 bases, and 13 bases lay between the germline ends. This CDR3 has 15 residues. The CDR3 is CASRQGYTTNEKLFF. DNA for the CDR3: TGTGCCAGCCGTCAGGGATATACAACTAATGAAAAACTGTTTTTT.

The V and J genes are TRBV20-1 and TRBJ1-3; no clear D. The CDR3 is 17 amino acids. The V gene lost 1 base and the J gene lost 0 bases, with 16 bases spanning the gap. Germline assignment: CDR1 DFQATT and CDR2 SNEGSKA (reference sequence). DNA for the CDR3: TGCAGTGCTAGAGTGGGGTGGATCGACGGCTCTGGAAACACCATATATTTT. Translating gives CSARVGWIDGSGNTIYF.

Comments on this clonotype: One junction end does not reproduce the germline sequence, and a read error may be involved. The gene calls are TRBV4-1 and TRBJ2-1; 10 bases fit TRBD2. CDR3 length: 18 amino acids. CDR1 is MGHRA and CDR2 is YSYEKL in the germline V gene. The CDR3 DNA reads TGCGCCAGCAGCCAGGAACTAGCGGGGTCCAGCTCCTACAATAAGCAGTTCTTC. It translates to CASSQELAGSSSYNKQFF.

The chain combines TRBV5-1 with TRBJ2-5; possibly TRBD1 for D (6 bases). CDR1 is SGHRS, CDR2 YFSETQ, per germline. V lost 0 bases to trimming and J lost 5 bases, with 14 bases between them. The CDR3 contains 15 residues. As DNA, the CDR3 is TGCGCCAGCAGCTTGGATGCCAGGGGTCTGGAGACCCAGTACTTC. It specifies CASSLDARGLETQYF.

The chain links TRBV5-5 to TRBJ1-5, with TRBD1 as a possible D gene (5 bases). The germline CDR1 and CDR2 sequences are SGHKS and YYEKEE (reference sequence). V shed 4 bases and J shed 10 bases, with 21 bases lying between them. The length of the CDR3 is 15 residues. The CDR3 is CASSTNGTYVQPQHF. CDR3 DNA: TGTGCCAGCAGCACCAACGGGACTTATGTTCAACCCCAGCATTTT.

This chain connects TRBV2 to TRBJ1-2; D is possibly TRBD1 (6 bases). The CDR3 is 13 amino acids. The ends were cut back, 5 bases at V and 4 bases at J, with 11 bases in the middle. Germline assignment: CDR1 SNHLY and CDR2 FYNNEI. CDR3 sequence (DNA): TGTGCCAGCAGTTACGACAGGTCCTATGGCTACACCTTC. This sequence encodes CASSYDRSYGYTF.

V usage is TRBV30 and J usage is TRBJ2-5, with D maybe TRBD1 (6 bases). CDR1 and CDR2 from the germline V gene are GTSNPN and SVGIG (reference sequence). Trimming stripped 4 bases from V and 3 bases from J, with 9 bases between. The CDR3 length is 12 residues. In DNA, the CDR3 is TGTGCCTGGAACTACAGGGAAGAGACCCAGTACTTC. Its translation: CAWNYREETQYF.